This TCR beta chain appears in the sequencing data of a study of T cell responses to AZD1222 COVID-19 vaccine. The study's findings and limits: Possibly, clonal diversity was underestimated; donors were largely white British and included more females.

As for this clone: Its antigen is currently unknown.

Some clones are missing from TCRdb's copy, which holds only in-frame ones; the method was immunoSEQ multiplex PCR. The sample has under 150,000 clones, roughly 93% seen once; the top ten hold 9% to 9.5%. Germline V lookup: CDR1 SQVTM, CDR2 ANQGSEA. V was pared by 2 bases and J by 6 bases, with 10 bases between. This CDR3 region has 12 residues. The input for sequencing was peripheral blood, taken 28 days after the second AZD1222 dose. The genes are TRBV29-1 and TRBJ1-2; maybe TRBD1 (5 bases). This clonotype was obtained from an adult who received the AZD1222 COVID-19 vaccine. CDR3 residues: CSVEPGPNGYTF. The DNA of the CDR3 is TGCAGCGTTGAACCGGGGCCCAATGGCTACACCTTC.